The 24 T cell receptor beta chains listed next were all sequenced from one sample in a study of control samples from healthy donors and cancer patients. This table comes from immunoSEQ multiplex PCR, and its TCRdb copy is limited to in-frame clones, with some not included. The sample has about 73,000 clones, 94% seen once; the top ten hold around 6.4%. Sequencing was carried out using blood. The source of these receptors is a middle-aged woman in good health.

The DNA of the CDR3 is TGTGCCAGCTCACCACGGGTCGGGACCAGTGAAAAACTGTTTTTT. Translated: CASSPRVGTSEKLFF. This sequence joins TRBV18 and TRBJ1-4; D might be TRBD1 (5 bases). Germline V gene lookup returns CDR1 KGHSH and CDR2 LQKENI. Trimming left V 1 base short and J 7 bases short, with 13 bases between. The CDR3 is 15 residues long.

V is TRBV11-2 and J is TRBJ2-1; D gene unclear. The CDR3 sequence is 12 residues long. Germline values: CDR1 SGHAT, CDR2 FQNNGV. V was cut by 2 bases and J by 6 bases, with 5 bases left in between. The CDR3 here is CASSLLSNEQFF. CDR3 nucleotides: TGTGCCAGCAGCTTACTTAGCAATGAGCAGTTCTTC.

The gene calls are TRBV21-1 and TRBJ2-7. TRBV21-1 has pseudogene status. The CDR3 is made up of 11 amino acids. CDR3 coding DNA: TGTGCCAGCAGCAAAAACTACGAGCAGTACTTC. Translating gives CASSKNYEQYF.

The CDR3: CASRRGDQPQHF. CDR3 coding DNA: TGTGCCAGTAGACGGGGGGATCAGCCCCAGCATTTT. The gene calls are TRBV12-3 or TRBV12-4 and TRBJ1-5; TRBD1 might be the D (5 bases). Trimming removed 9 bases from V and 5 bases from J, with 11 bases in between. The CDR3 has 12 residues.

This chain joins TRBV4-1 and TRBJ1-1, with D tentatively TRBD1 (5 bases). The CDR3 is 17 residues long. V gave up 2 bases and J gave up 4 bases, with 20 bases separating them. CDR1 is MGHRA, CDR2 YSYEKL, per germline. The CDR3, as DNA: TGCGCCAGCAGCCAACCGAAGAGTATGTTTGGGGGCACTGAAGCTTTCTTT. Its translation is CASSQPKSMFGGTEAFF.

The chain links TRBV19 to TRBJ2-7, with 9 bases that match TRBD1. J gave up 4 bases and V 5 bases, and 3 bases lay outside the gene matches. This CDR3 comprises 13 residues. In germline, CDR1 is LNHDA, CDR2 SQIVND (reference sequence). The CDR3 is CASSLGQGYEQYF. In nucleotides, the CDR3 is TGTGCCAGTAGTCTGGGACAGGGATACGAGCAGTACTTC.

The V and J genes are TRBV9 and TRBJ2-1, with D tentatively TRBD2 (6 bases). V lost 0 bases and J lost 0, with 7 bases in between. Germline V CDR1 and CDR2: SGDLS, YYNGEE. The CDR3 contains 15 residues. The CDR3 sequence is CASSVGGDSYNEQFF. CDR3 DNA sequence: TGTGCCAGCAGCGTAGGCGGGGACTCCTACAATGAGCAGTTCTTC.

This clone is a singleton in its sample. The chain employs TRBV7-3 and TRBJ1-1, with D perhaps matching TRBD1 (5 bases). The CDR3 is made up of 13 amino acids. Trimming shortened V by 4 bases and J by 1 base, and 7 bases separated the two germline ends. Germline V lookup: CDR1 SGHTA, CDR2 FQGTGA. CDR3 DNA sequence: TGTGCCAGCAGCTCCACAGGGAACACTGAAGCTTTCTTT. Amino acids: CASSSTGNTEAFF.

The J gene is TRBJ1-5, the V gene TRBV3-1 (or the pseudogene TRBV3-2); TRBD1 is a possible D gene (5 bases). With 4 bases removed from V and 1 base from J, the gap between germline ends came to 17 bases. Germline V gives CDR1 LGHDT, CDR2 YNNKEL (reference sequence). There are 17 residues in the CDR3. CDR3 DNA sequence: TGTGCCAGCAGCCGGCAGGGCCCGTTTCAGAGCAATCAGCCCCAGCATTTT. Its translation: CASSRQGPFQSNQPQHF.

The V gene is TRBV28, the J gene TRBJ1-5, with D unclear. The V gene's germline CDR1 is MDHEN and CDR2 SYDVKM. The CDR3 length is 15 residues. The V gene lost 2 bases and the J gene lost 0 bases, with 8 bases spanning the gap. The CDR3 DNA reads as TGTGCCAGCAGTTTAGGCGGTTATAGCAATCAGCCCCAGCATTTT. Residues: CASSLGGYSNQPQHF.

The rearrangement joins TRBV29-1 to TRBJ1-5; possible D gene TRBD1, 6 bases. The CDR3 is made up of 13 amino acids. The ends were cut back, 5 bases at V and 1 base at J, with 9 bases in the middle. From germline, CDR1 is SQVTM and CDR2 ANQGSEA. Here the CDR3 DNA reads TGCAGCGTTAGGACAGAGAGCAATCAGCCCCAGCATTTT. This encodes CSVRTESNQPQHF.

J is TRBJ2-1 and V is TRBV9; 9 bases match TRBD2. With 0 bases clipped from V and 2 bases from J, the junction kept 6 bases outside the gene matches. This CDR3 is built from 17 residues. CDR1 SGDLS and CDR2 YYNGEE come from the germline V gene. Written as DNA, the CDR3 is TGTGCCAGCAGCGTAGCTTGGCGGGGGGGCGCCTACAATGAGCAGTTCTTC. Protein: CASSVAWRGGAYNEQFF. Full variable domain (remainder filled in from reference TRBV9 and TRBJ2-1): DSGVTQTPKHLITATGQRVTLRCSPRSGDLSVYWYQQSLDQGLQFLIQYYNGEERAKGNILERFSAQQFPDLHSELNLSSLELGDSALYFCASSVAWRGGAYNEQFFGPGTRLTVL.

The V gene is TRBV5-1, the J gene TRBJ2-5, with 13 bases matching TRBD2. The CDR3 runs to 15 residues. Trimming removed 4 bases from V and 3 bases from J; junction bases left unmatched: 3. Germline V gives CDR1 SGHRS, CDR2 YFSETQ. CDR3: CASSVGTSGEETQYF. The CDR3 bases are TGCGCCAGCAGCGTAGGGACTAGCGGGGAAGAGACCCAGTACTTC.

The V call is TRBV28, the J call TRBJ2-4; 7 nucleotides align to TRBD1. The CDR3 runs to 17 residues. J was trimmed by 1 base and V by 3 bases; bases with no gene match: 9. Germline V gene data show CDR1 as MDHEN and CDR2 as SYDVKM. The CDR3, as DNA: TGTGCCAGCAGTTTTCCCCGACAGGGAATGGCCAAAAACATTCAGTACTTC. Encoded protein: CASSFPRQGMAKNIQYF.

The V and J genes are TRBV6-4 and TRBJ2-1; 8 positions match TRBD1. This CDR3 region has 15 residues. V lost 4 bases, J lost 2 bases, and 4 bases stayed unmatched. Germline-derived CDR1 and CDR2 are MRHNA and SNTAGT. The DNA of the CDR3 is TGTGCCAGCAGTGTTGGACAGGGTGCCTACAATGAGCAGTTCTTC. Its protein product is CASSVGQGAYNEQFF.

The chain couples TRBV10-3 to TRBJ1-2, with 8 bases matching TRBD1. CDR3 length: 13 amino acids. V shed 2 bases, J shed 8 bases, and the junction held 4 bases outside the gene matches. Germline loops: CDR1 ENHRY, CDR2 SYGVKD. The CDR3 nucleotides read TGTGCCATCAGTGAGGACAGGGGTGAAGGCTACACCTTC. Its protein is CAISEDRGEGYTF.

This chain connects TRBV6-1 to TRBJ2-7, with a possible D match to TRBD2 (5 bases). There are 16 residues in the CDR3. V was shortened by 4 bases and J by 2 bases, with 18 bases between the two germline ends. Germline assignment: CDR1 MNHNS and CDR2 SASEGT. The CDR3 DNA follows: TGTGCCAGCAGTGTACGGGGTTCAAATTCCGCCTACGAGCAGTACTTC. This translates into CASSVRGSNSAYEQYF.

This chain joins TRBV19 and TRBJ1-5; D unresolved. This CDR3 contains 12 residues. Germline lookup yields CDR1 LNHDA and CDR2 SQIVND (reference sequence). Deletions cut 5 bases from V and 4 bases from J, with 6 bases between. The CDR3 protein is CASSLWNQPQHF. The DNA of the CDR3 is TGTGCCAGTAGTCTGTGGAATCAGCCCCAGCATTTT.

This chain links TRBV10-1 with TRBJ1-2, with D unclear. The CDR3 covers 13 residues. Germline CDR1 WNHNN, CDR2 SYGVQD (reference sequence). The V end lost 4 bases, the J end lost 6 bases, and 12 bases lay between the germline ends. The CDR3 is CASSARMGNGYTF. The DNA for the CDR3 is TGCGCCAGCAGTGCCCGTATGGGGAATGGCTACACCTTC.

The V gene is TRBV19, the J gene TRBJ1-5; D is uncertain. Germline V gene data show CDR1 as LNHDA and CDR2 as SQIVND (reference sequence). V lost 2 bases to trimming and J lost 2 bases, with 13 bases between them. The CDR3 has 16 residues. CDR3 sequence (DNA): TGTGCCAGTAGTATATATGAGGGAGCGGGCAATCAGCCCCAGCATTTT. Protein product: CASSIYEGAGNQPQHF.

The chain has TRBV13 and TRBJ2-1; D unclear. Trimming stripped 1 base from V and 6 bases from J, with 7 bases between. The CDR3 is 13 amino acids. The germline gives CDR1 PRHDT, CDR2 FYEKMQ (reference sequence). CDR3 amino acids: CASSLEVFNEQFF. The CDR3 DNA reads TGTGCCAGCAGCTTAGAGGTTTTCAATGAGCAGTTCTTC.

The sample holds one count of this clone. The CDR3 reads CASNPDSGETQYF. For the CDR3, the DNA is TGCGCCAGCAACCCCGATAGCGGAGAGACCCAGTACTTC. The J gene is TRBJ2-5, the V gene TRBV5-1; the D gene is possibly TRBD2 (6 bases). The germline V gene encodes CDR1 SGHRS and CDR2 YFSETQ. CDR3 size: 13 residues. V lost 6 bases, J lost 4 bases, and 13 bases lay in between.

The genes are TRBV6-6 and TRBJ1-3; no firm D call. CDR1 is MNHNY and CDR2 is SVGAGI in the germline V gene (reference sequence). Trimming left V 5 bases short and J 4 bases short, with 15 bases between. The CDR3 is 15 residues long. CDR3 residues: CASSMYQEKGNTIYF. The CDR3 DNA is TGTGCCAGCAGTATGTATCAGGAGAAGGGAAACACCATATATTTT.

The CDR3 loop reads CASSYDRASAYGYTF. CDR3 nucleotide sequence: TGTGCCAGCAGTTATGACAGGGCCTCGGCCTATGGCTACACCTTC. The chain couples TRBV6-6 to TRBJ1-2; the match to TRBD1 covers 7 bases. V gave up 3 bases and J gave up 4 bases; unmatched junction bases: 8. Looked up from germline, CDR1 is MNHNY and CDR2 is SVGAGI (reference sequence). The CDR3 is 15 residues long.